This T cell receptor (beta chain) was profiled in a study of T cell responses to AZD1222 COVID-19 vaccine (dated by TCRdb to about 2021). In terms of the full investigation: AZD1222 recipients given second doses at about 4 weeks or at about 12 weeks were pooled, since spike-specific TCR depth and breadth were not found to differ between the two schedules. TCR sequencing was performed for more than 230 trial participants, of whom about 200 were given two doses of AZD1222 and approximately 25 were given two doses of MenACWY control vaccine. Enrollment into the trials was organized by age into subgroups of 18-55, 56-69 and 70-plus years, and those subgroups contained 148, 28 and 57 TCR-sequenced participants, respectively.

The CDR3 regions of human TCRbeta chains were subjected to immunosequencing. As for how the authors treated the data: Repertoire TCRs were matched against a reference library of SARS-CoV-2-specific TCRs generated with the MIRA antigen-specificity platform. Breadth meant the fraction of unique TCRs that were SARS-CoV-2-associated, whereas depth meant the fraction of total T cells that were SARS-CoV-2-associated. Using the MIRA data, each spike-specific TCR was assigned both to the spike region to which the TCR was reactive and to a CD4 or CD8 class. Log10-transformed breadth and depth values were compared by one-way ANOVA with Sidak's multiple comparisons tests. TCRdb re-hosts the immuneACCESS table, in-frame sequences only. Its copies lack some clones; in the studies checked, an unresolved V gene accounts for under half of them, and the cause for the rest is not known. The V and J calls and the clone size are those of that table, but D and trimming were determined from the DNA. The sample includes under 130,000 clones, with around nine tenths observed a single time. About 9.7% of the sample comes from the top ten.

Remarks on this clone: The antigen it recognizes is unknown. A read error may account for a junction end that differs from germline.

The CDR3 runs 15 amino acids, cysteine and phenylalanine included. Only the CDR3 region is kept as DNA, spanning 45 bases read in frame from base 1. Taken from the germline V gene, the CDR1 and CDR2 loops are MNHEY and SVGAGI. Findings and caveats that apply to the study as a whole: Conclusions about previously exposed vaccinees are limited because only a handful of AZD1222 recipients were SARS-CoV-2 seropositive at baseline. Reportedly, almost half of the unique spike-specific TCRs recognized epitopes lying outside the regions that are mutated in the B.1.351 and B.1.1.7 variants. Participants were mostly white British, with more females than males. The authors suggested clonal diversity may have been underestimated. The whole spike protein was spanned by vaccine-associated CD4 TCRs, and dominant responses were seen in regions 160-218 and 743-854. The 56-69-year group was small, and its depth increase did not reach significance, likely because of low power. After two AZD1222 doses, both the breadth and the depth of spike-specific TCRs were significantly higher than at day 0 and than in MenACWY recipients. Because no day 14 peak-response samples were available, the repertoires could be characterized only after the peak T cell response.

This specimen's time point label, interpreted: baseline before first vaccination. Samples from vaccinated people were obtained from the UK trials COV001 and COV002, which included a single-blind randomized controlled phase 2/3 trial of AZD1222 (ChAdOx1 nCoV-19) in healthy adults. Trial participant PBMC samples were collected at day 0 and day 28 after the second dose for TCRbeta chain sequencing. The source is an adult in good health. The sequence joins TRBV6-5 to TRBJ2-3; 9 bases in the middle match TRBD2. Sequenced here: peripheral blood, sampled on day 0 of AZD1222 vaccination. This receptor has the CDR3 CASSDSSGITDTQYF. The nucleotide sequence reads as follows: TGTGCCAGCAGTGACTCTAGCGGGATCACAGATACGCAGTATTTT.